Following are 22 T cell receptor beta chains from one sample sequenced in a study of blood T cell repertoires in COVID-19. The data were produced by immunoSEQ multiplex PCR, yet TCRdb's version contains in-frame clones alone and is incomplete. The sample yields over 350,000 clones, roughly 87% seen once. Sequences were obtained from PBMCs or T cells enriched from blood (not recorded which). Every receptor here comes from a woman aged 18-29 years with acute COVID-19.

The chain has TRBV7-2 and TRBJ2-2; 11 bases fit TRBD2. CDR3 size: 15 residues. The V gene end was trimmed by 6 bases and the J gene end by 7 bases; junction bases not matched to a gene: 7. Germline V gives CDR1 SGHTA, CDR2 FQGNSA. The chain's CDR3 is CASRLSGGAGGELFF. The CDR3 bases are TGTGCCAGCAGACTTAGCGGGGGGGCCGGCGGGGAGCTGTTTTTT.

V usage is TRBV10-3 and J usage is TRBJ1-2; 8 bases agree with TRBD1. With 5 bases clipped from V and 8 bases from J, the junction kept 7 bases outside the gene matches. The CDR3 loop spans 13 amino acids. The germline CDR1 and CDR2 sequences are ENHRY and SYGVKD. The CDR3 here is CAISLDRVKGYTF. Written as DNA, the CDR3 is TGTGCCATCAGTTTGGACAGGGTAAAAGGCTACACCTTC.

This chain connects TRBV9 to TRBJ1-6, with D perhaps TRBD1 (5 bases). The CDR3 contains 15 residues. Germline V CDR1 and CDR2: SGDLS, YYNGEE. V gave up 0 bases and J gave up 6 bases, with 10 bases separating them. The DNA for the CDR3 is TGTGCCAGCAGCGTAGGGCAGGGCTTTAATTCACCCCTCCACTTT. Encoded protein: CASSVGQGFNSPLHF.

J is TRBJ2-7 and V is TRBV20-1; 11 bases map to TRBD2. Germline assignment: CDR1 DFQATT and CDR2 SNEGSKA (reference sequence). Germline trimming cut 3 bases from V and 2 bases from J; bases unmatched to any gene: 12. There are 17 residues in the CDR3. The DNA of the CDR3 is TGCAGTGCTAGTCTCCCACGTGGACTAGCGGGCACCTACGAGCAGTACTTC. Translating it yields CSASLPRGLAGTYEQYF.

The chain recombines TRBV5-8 with TRBJ2-6; the D is unclear. This CDR3 spans 14 amino acids. Germline V gene lookup returns CDR1 SGHTS and CDR2 YDEGEE. The V end lost 4 bases, the J end lost 2 bases, and 7 bases lay between the germline ends. The CDR3 DNA follows: TGTGCCAGCAGCCGTGTCCCTGGGGCCAACGTCCTGACTTTC. Translation gives CASSRVPGANVLTF.

The genes are TRBV19 and TRBJ2-7; the D gene is possibly TRBD2 (6 bases). Germline V gene sequence: CDR1 LNHDA, CDR2 SQIVND (reference sequence). The CDR3 is 14 amino acids. The V gene lost 11 bases and the J gene lost 2 bases, with 19 bases spanning the gap. As DNA, the CDR3 is TGTGCCTCCACCTGGGCGGAGGGTCCCTACGAGCAGTACTTC. Amino acid sequence: CASTWAEGPYEQYF.

In its sample, this clone was seen once. The genes are TRBV5-1 and TRBJ2-5; no reliable D call. Trimming took off 3 bases at V and 5 bases at J, with 8 bases between the two ends. Germline values: CDR1 SGHRS, CDR2 YFSETQ. The CDR3 totals 12 residues. CDR3 nucleotide sequence: TGCGCCAGCAGCTCCCCGTCTGAGACCCAGTACTTC. It yields the protein CASSSPSETQYF.

The V gene is TRBV7-9, the J gene TRBJ2-4; D gene unclear. The CDR3 extends over 14 amino acids. Looked up from germline, CDR1 is SEHNR and CDR2 is FQNEAQ (reference sequence). Trimming took off 0 bases at V and 7 bases at J, with 10 bases between the two ends. The CDR3 loop is CASSLAAGLNIQYF. In nucleotides, the CDR3 is TGTGCCAGCAGCTTAGCGGCAGGTCTTAACATTCAGTACTTC. The whole variable domain, filled in from reference TRBV7-9 and TRBJ2-4, reads DTGVSQNPRHKITKRGQNVTFRCDPISEHNRLYWYRQTLGQGPEFLTYFQNEAQLEKSRLLSDRFSAERPKGSFSTLEIQRTEQGDSAMYLCASSLAAGLNIQYFGAGTRLSVL.

This rearrangement joins TRBV28 to TRBJ2-7, with 11 bases fitting TRBD2. From germline, CDR1 is MDHEN and CDR2 SYDVKM. The CDR3 runs to 15 residues. V shed 7 bases and J 4 bases; nucleotides not matched to a gene: 9. Here the CDR3 reads CASTVTSGSSYEQYF. For the CDR3, the DNA is TGTGCCAGCACAGTTACTAGCGGGAGTTCTTACGAGCAGTACTTC.

The gene calls are TRBV11-2 and TRBJ1-4, with TRBD1 matching 9 bases. The V and J ends lost 1 base and 8 bases, in that order; junction bases with no gene match: 8. Germline CDR1 reads SGHAT; CDR2 reads FQNNGV. This CDR3 spans 16 amino acids. CDR3 sequence (DNA): TGTGCCAGCAGCTTAGGGCGGGGGACAGGGCAGGAAAAACTGTTTTTT. It is translated as CASSLGRGTGQEKLFF. The full variable domain, in which reference TRBV11-2 and TRBJ1-4 provide the parts outside the CDR3, is EAGVAQSPRYKIIEKRQSVAFWCNPISGHATLYWYQQILGQGPKLLIQFQNNGVVDDSQLPKDRFSAERLKGVDSTLKIQPAKLEDSAVYLCASSLGRGTGQEKLFFGSGTQLSVL.

The chain is built from TRBV7-9 and TRBJ1-3; TRBD1 might be the D (6 bases). Germline V gene sequence: CDR1 SEHNR, CDR2 FQNEAQ (reference sequence). CDR3 length: 15 residues. Trimming pared 2 bases from V and 4 bases from J, leaving 12 bases between. The CDR3 bases are TGTGCCAGCAGCTTACCAGGGGATATGGGAAACACCATATATTTT. It codes for CASSLPGDMGNTIYF.

This CDR3 reads CASSELPQNKNIQYF. DNA for the CDR3: TGTGCCAGCAGTGAACTACCCCAAAACAAAAACATTCAGTACTTC. The chain recombines TRBV6-1 with TRBJ2-4, with D unclear. The CDR3 runs to 15 residues. CDR1 is MNHNS and CDR2 is SASEGT in the germline V gene. Trimming took off 2 bases at V and 3 bases at J, with 11 bases between the two ends.

The chain employs TRBV14 and TRBJ2-7; 7 positions agree with TRBD1. Per the germline V gene, CDR1 is SGHDN and CDR2 is FVKESK. This CDR3 has 15 residues. The V segment lost 5 bases and the J segment 3 bases; nucleotides outside the gene matches: 10. The CDR3: CASSSGFRGIYEQYF. CDR3 DNA: TGTGCCAGCAGCTCGGGGTTCAGGGGGATCTACGAGCAGTACTTC.

Notes on this clone: The same CDR3 is also encoded by other DNA sequences in this sample. The rearrangement uses TRBV9 and TRBJ1-2, with D possibly TRBD1 on 5 matching bases. This CDR3 region has 12 residues. From germline, CDR1 is SGDLS and CDR2 YYNGEE. V shed 0 bases and J shed 6 bases, with 6 bases lying between them. CDR3 in amino acids: CASSVGGDGYTF. The DNA of the CDR3 is TGTGCCAGCAGCGTAGGGGGCGATGGCTACACCTTC.

V is TRBV5-1 and J is TRBJ2-3; D is perhaps TRBD2 (5 bases). CDR3 length equals 13 residues. Looked up from germline, CDR1 is SGHRS and CDR2 is YFSETQ. V gave up 7 bases and J gave up 2 bases, with 11 bases separating them. The CDR3 here is CASVSGDTDTQYF. The CDR3 nucleotides are TGCGCCAGCGTCAGCGGAGACACAGATACGCAGTATTTT.

This sequence joins TRBV7-2 and TRBJ2-7, with 7 nucleotides matching TRBD1. J was trimmed by 2 bases and V by 6 bases; bases with no gene match: 10. Germline V CDR1 and CDR2: SGHTA, FQGNSA. There are 15 residues in the CDR3. Written as DNA, the CDR3 is TGTGCCAGCAGGGACCGACAGGGCACCCCCTACGAGCAGTACTTC. It translates to CASRDRQGTPYEQYF.

The chain couples TRBV11-1 to TRBJ2-7, with D possibly TRBD1 on 6 matching bases. Germline lookup yields CDR1 SGHAT and CDR2 FQDESV (reference sequence). V dropped 5 bases and J dropped 3 bases, with 17 bases sitting between them. The CDR3 has 15 amino acids. CDR3 nucleotides: TGTGCCAGCAGCGGGACACTGGGACAAAGCTACGAGCAGTACTTC. It yields the protein CASSGTLGQSYEQYF.

The chain employs TRBV18 and TRBJ2-7; TRBD2 matches 7 bases. There are 15 residues in the CDR3. Germline V CDR1 and CDR2: KGHSH, LQKENI. With 0 bases clipped from V and 2 bases from J, the junction kept 4 bases outside the gene matches. As DNA, the CDR3 is TGTGCCAGCTCACCACCGGCGGGAGAAACCTACGAGCAGTACTTC. Amino acids: CASSPPAGETYEQYF.

The chain recombines TRBV6-1 with TRBJ2-2; D might be TRBD2 (5 bases). Trimming pared 2 bases from V and 5 bases from J, leaving 12 bases between. The CDR3 loop spans 15 amino acids. In germline, CDR1 is MNHNS, CDR2 SASEGT. CDR3 residues: CASSERVGETGELFF. As DNA, the CDR3 is TGTGCCAGCAGTGAAAGGGTTGGGGAGACCGGGGAGCTGTTTTTT.

CDR3 residues: CASSVEASGRLSDTQYF. The CDR3 DNA is TGTGCCAGCAGCGTAGAGGCTAGCGGGAGGTTGTCAGATACGCAGTATTTT. The chain has TRBV9 and TRBJ2-3; 11 nucleotides line up with TRBD2. Germline loops: CDR1 SGDLS, CDR2 YYNGEE. The CDR3 loop spans 17 amino acids. V was clipped by 0 bases and J by 4 bases; unmatched bases: 7.

The sample holds a few counts of this clone. The chain couples TRBV4-3 to TRBJ2-1; perhaps TRBD2 as D (5 bases). Germline CDR1 is LGHNA and CDR2 is YSLEER. The V end lost 2 bases, the J end lost 6 bases, and 11 bases lay between the germline ends. CDR3 length: 14 residues. This CDR3 reads CASSQRTGSNEQFF. CDR3 DNA: TGCGCCAGCAGCCAACGGACTGGCTCCAATGAGCAGTTCTTC.

This chain links TRBV6-1 with TRBJ1-2; TRBD1 might be the D (5 bases). Per the germline V gene, CDR1 is MNHNS and CDR2 is SASEGT. This CDR3 comprises 14 residues. With 3 bases removed from V and 8 bases from J, the gap between germline ends came to 16 bases. The chain's CDR3 is CASSDAPGGLGYTF. The CDR3 region has the DNA TGTGCCAGCAGTGACGCCCCGGGGGGATTGGGCTACACCTTC.